A selection of T cell receptor beta chains follows, all from one sample in a study of cytotoxic CD8 clonotypes in ibrutinib-treated CLL. Profiled with immunoSEQ multiplex PCR; TCRdb holds only in-frame clones, not every one. This table holds 90,000 to 100,000 clones, about 78% found once. The source material was PBMCs, sampled after 12 months of ibrutinib treatment. The receptors shown here come from a human donor with chronic lymphocytic leukemia. Each CDR3 is given with its conserved first and last residue. Fields, in order: D gene, J gene, V gene, clone size, CDR3 protein, CDR3 DNA. D genes are given only for firm matches. Only some rows state a clone size, as once, few, many or a class for expanded clones.

D: TRBD1; J: TRBJ1-4; V: TRBV19; size: -; CDR3: CASSPGRDRGRVHEKLFF; DNA: TGTGCCAGTAGCCCCGGAAGGGACAGGGGGCGCGTACACGAAAAACTGTTTTTT
D: TRBD2; J: TRBJ2-5; V: TRBV18; size: -; CDR3: CASSPPQSGGPQETQYF; DNA: TGTGCCAGCTCACCCCCCCAGAGCGGGGGGCCTCAAGAGACCCAGTACTTC
D: -; J: TRBJ1-2; V: TRBV21-1; size: -; CDR3: CASSNGRGASGYGYTF; DNA: TGTGCCAGCAGCAACGGTCGGGGGGCGAGCGGCTATGGCTACACCTTC
D: TRBD1; J: TRBJ2-2; V: TRBV18; size: -; CDR3: CASSPNPSTGAGELFF; DNA: TGTGCCAGCTCACCCAACCCGTCGACAGGGGCCGGGGAGCTGTTTTTT
D: -; J: TRBJ1-1; V: TRBV11-2; size: -; CDR3: CASSPQGRGGTEAFF; DNA: TGTGCCAGCAGCCCCCAAGGGCGGGGGGGAACTGAAGCTTTCTTT
D: TRBD1; J: TRBJ2-7; V: TRBV5-6; size: -; CDR3: CASSPTGANEQYF; DNA: TGTGCCAGCAGCCCCACAGGGGCTAACGAGCAGTACTTC
D: TRBD1; J: TRBJ2-3; V: TRBV11-2; size: -; CDR3: CASSFKEFTGGLSTDTQYF; DNA: TGTGCCAGCAGCTTCAAGGAGTTTACAGGGGGCCTCAGCACAGATACGCAGTATTTT
D: -; J: TRBJ2-2; V: TRBV7-9; size: -; CDR3: CASSPTDSGPGELFF; DNA: TGTGCCAGCAGCCCGACAGATTCGGGCCCCGGGGAGCTGTTTTTT
D: -; J: TRBJ1-4; V: TRBV5-1; size: -; CDR3: CASSTGATHEKLFF; DNA: TGCGCCAGCAGCACGGGGGCAACTCATGAAAAACTGTTTTTT
D: -; J: TRBJ1-6; V: TRBV13; size: -; CDR3: CASSVRQGNSPLHF; DNA: TGTGCCAGCAGCGTAAGGCAGGGGAATTCACCCCTCCACTTT
D: -; J: TRBJ1-5; V: TRBV25-1; size: -; CDR3: CASSDADRAQGQPQHF; DNA: TGTGCCAGCAGTGATGCGGACCGCGCTCAGGGTCAGCCCCAGCATTTT
D: TRBD2; J: TRBJ2-1; V: TRBV5-4; size: -; CDR3: CASSLSLAGDNEQFF; DNA: TGTGCCAGCAGCTTGTCGCTAGCGGGAGACAATGAGCAGTTCTTC
D: TRBD1; J: TRBJ1-5; V: TRBV6-5; size: -; CDR3: CASSPTGPPEPQHF; DNA: TGTGCCAGCAGTCCGACAGGGCCCCCAGAGCCCCAGCATTTT
D: TRBD2; J: TRBJ2-2; V: TRBV7-2; size: -; CDR3: CASSFSRGVGAGELFF; DNA: TGTGCCAGCAGCTTTTCTCGGGGGGTGGGCGCCGGGGAGCTGTTTTTT
D: TRBD1; J: TRBJ2-2; V: TRBV9; size: once; CDR3: CASSLRTGGGELFF; DNA: TGTGCCAGCAGCCTTCGGACAGGGGGCGGGGAGCTGTTTTTT
D: -; J: TRBJ2-5; V: TRBV18; size: once; CDR3: CASSKGQETQYF; DNA: TGTGCCAGCTCAAAGGGGCAGGAGACCCAGTACTTC
D: -; J: TRBJ1-6; V: TRBV11-2; size: few; CDR3: CASTASSSSPLHF; DNA: TGTGCCAGCACGGCGAGCTCGAGTTCACCCCTCCACTTT
D: -; J: TRBJ2-7; V: TRBV9; size: -; CDR3: CASSVSDRDLYEQYF; DNA: TGTGCCAGCAGCGTTTCGGACCGGGACCTTTACGAGCAGTACTTC
D: -; J: TRBJ2-7; V: TRBV9; size: once; CDR3: CASSVDGTYEQYF; DNA: TGTGCCAGCAGCGTCGACGGGACCTACGAGCAGTACTTC
D: -; J: TRBJ2-7; V: TRBV7-6; size: few; CDR3: CASSQSSYEQYF; DNA: TGTGCCAGCAGCCAATCCAGCTACGAGCAGTACTTC
D: -; J: TRBJ2-5; V: TRBV11-3; size: -; CDR3: CASSLDWETQYF; DNA: TGTGCCAGCAGCTTAGACTGGGAGACCCAGTACTTC
D: -; J: TRBJ1-2; V: TRBV2; size: -; CDR3: CASSAGQTNYGYTF; DNA: TGTGCCAGCAGCGCCGGACAGACTAACTATGGCTACACCTTC
D: -; J: TRBJ1-1; V: TRBV7-2; size: many; CDR3: CASSLGTANTEAFF; DNA: TGTGCCAGCAGCTTAGGGACAGCCAACACTGAAGCTTTCTTT